The TCR beta chain under discussion was sequenced for a study of T cells expressing NK-cell markers. Points from the study as a whole: In about six donors, dominant NKG2C+ clonotypes were about 1.0-7.0% of CD8+ T cells.

The cDNA for TCR beta came from 5'RACE template switching with UMIs. After re-calling the 5' RACE reads, TCRdb lists one entry per CDR3 protein, DNA absent. The sample table includes some 500,000 distinct CDR3 sequences. Points on this clonotype: Its antigen is currently unknown.

The CDR3 is made up of 17 amino acids. Germline V gene sequence: CDR1 MNHEY, CDR2 SVGAGI. The chain links TRBV6-5 to TRBJ2-3; no DNA is available, so the TRBD1 call from TCRdb remains unchecked. The sequence derives from a woman aged 45-65 years in good health. The specimen sequenced was blood T cells: a sorted CD56 or NKG2C T cell subset, CD4+ or CD8+ T cells, or bulk PBMC T cells (not recorded which). The CDR3 reads CASSYLPGAGGGDTQYF.